Each of the 7 T cell receptor beta chains below was sequenced from the same sample in a study of cytomegalovirus exposure and HLA in healthy donors. The PCR used 60 Vbeta and 13 Jbeta primers. Produced via immunoSEQ multiplex PCR; TCRdb's table is partial and in-frame only. The table records some 180,000 clones, over 80% of them present only once. The specimen sequenced was PBMCs. The receptor set was obtained from a girl under 18 in good health and CMV-seropositive.

The rearrangement joins TRBV6-7 to TRBJ1-2, with 7 bases matching TRBD1. TRBV6-7 is an open reading frame, and its role is uncertain. V shed 4 bases and J 2 bases; nucleotides not matched to a gene: 7. CDR3 length equals 15 residues. The CDR3 coding sequence is TGTGCCAGCAGTTGCCCCAGGACAGGAAACTATGGCTACACCTTC. Amino acids: CASSCPRTGNYGYTF.

The chain couples TRBV7-2 to TRBJ2-1; perhaps TRBD2 as D (6 bases). Germline CDR1 and CDR2: SGHTA and FQGNSA. The CDR3 consists of 14 residues. Trimming removed 2 bases from V and 9 bases from J, with 14 bases in between. The CDR3, as DNA: TGTGCCAGCAGCTTAACACCGGGACTTCGTGAGCAGTTCTTC. This codes for CASSLTPGLREQFF. The full variable domain, with the rest looked up from reference TRBV7-2 and TRBJ2-1, is GAGVSQSPSNKVTEKGKDVELRCDPISGHTALYWYRQSLGQGLEFLIYFQGNSAPDKSGLPSDRFSAERTGGSVSTLTIQRTQQEDSAVYLCASSLTPGLREQFFGPGTRLTVL.

For this clone: Relative to the germline gene, one junction end is altered; a read error may explain this. The chain is built from TRBV5-1 and TRBJ2-3, with D unclear. Germline V gene lookup returns CDR1 SGHRS and CDR2 YFSETQ. The CDR3 loop spans 16 amino acids. CDR3 loop: CAGSFRSMFITDTQYF. The DNA for the CDR3 is TGCGCCGGCAGCTTTCGGAGCATGTTTATCACAGATACGCAGTATTTT.

The chain uses TRBV28 and TRBJ2-5, with D perhaps TRBD1 (6 bases). CDR1 is MDHEN and CDR2 is SYDVKM in the germline V gene. The V and J ends lost 4 bases and 9 bases respectively, with 21 bases between them. This CDR3 region has 15 residues. CDR3 sequence reads: CASSSLRDNRWSQYF. As DNA, the CDR3 is TGTGCCAGCAGTTCACTCCGGGACAACCGATGGTCCCAGTACTTC.

V and J are TRBV5-1 and TRBJ1-2, with 8 bases aligning to TRBD1. Germline trimming cut 4 bases from V and 11 bases from J; bases unmatched to any gene: 10. The CDR3 runs 13 residues. Germline-derived CDR1 and CDR2 are SGHRS and YFSETQ. CDR3 protein: CASSQGQAPGYTF. The DNA for the CDR3 is TGCGCCAGCAGCCAGGGACAGGCCCCGGGGTACACCTTC.

The gene calls are TRBV4-2 and TRBJ1-1, with a tentative D call TRBD1 (5 bases). Trimming took 2 bases from V and 1 from J, leaving 11 bases between them. The CDR3 totals 15 residues. Germline V gene lookup returns CDR1 LGHNA and CDR2 YNFKEQ. The CDR3 coding sequence is TGTGCCAGCAGCCAACCTACAGGATGGAACACTGAAGCTTTCTTT. It encodes CASSQPTGWNTEAFF.

This clone has a handful of counts. The chain is built from TRBV6-6 and TRBJ2-5; 8 positions agree with TRBD2. The CDR3 is 16 residues long. From germline, CDR1 is MNHNY and CDR2 SVGAGI (reference sequence). V was pared by 2 bases and J by 4 bases, with 9 bases of the junction left unmatched. CDR3 sequence: CASSYGGGLAGETQYF. The CDR3 coding sequence is TGTGCCAGCAGTTACGGAGGAGGTCTAGCGGGAGAGACCCAGTACTTC.